This entry features one T cell receptor (beta chain) sequence. The data were taken from a study of long-term antiretroviral therapy in people with HIV. Each HIV-infected participant was given treatment in the United States. CDR3 length: 16 amino acids. Trimming pared 8 bases from V and 4 bases from J, leaving 22 bases between. Germline lookup yields CDR1 SGDLS and CDR2 YYNGEE. It was version v3.0 of the immunoSEQ assay that was run at survey level. The protocol was immunoSEQ multiplex PCR, while the TCRdb copy is restricted to in-frame clones and leaves out a portion. The data contain 17,000 or so clones, over 75% of them singletons.

The sequencing here drew on unsorted PBMCs, taken 0.3 years after starting antiretroviral therapy. The chain carries TRBV9 and TRBJ2-1; weak D call: TRBD2 (5 bases). The origin of this receptor is a man younger than 35 with HIV. CDR3 region: CASSLGAGVLYNEQFF. The CDR3 region has the DNA TGTGCCAGTTCACTAGGAGCCGGGGTTCTTTACAATGAGCAGTTCTTC.